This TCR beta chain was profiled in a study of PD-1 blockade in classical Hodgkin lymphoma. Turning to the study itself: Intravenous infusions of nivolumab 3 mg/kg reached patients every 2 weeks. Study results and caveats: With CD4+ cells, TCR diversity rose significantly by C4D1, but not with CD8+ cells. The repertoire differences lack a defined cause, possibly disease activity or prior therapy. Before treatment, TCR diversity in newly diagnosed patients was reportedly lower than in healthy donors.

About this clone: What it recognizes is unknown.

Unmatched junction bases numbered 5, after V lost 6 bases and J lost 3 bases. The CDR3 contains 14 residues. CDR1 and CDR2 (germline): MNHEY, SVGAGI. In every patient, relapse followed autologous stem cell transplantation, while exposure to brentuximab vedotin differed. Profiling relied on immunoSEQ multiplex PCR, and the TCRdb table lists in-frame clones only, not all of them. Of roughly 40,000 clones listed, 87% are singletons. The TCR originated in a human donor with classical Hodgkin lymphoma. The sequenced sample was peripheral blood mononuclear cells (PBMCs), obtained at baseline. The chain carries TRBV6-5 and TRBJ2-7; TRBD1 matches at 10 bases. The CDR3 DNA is TGTGCCAGCAGGCCCGGGACAGGGGTCTACGAGCAGTACTTC. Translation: CASRPGTGVYEQYF.